A selection of T cell receptor beta chains follows, all from one sample in a study of Ad26.COV2.S vaccination and SARS-CoV-2 variants. Generated by immunoSEQ multiplex PCR, the TCRdb table keeps only in-frame clones and is missing some. The data contain about 480,000 clones, roughly 89% of them singletons. The source was peripheral blood, collected in a trial of Ad26.COV2.S vaccine versus placebo. Every receptor here comes from a person aged 18-65 years who received the Ad26.COV2.S COVID-19 vaccine or a placebo. Each CDR3 is given with its conserved first and last residue. The order of the fields is J gene, clone size, D gene, V gene, CDR3 DNA, CDR3 protein. A D gene is named only where the DNA matches it firmly. Clone size is given for some rows only: seen once, a few or many times, or a class if the clone is expanded.

J gene: TRBJ1-5; clone size: once; D gene: TRBD1; V gene: TRBV6-5; CDR3 DNA: TGTGCCAGCAGTCAGGGGACAGGGAGAAATCAGCCCCAGCATTTT; CDR3 protein: CASSQGTGRNQPQHF
J gene: TRBJ2-7; clone size: .; D gene: .; V gene: TRBV28; CDR3 DNA: TGTGCCAGCGACCGGGGGGCTAGCGGTACCTACGAGCAGTACTTC; CDR3 protein: CASDRGASGTYEQYF
J gene: TRBJ1-2; clone size: .; D gene: TRBD1; V gene: TRBV24-1; CDR3 DNA: TGTGCCACCAGTGACCTAAGGACAGGGGTTGGCTACACCTTC; CDR3 protein: CATSDLRTGVGYTF
J gene: TRBJ2-7; clone size: .; D gene: .; V gene: TRBV4-1; CDR3 DNA: TGCGCCAGCAGCCAAGAAGCAGGATCCTACGAGCAGTACTTC; CDR3 protein: CASSQEAGSYEQYF
J gene: TRBJ1-2; clone size: .; D gene: TRBD1; V gene: TRBV27; CDR3 DNA: TGTGCCAGCAGTTTCACAGGGGGCAGCTATGGCTACACCTTC; CDR3 protein: CASSFTGGSYGYTF
J gene: TRBJ1-4; clone size: .; D gene: .; V gene: TRBV20-1; CDR3 DNA: TGCAGTGCTAGTGGGGTAATTGGTGAAAAACTGTTTTTT; CDR3 protein: CSASGVIGEKLFF
J gene: TRBJ2-1; clone size: once; D gene: .; V gene: TRBV10-1; CDR3 DNA: TGCGCCAGCAGTGTGACATTCGGAGGGAGTCTTGGAGAGGAAAGCTCCTACAATGAGCAGTTCTTC; CDR3 protein: CASSVTFGGSLGEESSYNEQFF
J gene: TRBJ1-4; clone size: .; D gene: .; V gene: TRBV18; CDR3 DNA: TGTGCCAGCTCACTTACTAAGCAGTCTGAAAAACTGTTTTTT; CDR3 protein: CASSLTKQSEKLFF
J gene: TRBJ1-1; clone size: .; D gene: TRBD1; V gene: TRBV6-5; CDR3 DNA: TGTGCCAGCAGTACCCGGGACAGGGGGTTTAAGGCTTTCTTT; CDR3 protein: CASSTRDRGFKAFF
J gene: TRBJ2-2; clone size: .; D gene: .; V gene: TRBV3-1/TRBV3-2; CDR3 DNA: TGTGCCAGCAGCCAAGAAGTAGAGCGGCAGAACACCGGGGAGCTGTTTTTT; CDR3 protein: CASSQEVERQNTGELFF
J gene: TRBJ1-2; clone size: .; D gene: TRBD1; V gene: TRBV11-2; CDR3 DNA: TGTGCCAGCATCGCCCTGGGACAGGCTAACTATGGCTACACCTTC; CDR3 protein: CASIALGQANYGYTF
J gene: TRBJ2-5; clone size: .; D gene: .; V gene: TRBV4-2; CDR3 DNA: TGTGCCAGCAGCCAAGATGAATTAGGATTAGAGACCCAGTACTTC; CDR3 protein: CASSQDELGLETQYF
J gene: TRBJ1-5; clone size: .; D gene: .; V gene: TRBV19; CDR3 DNA: TGTGCCAGTAGGGGGGGCAGGGCTCATAGCAATCAGCCCCAGCATTTT; CDR3 protein: CASRGGRAHSNQPQHF
J gene: TRBJ2-2; clone size: few; D gene: .; V gene: TRBV19; CDR3 DNA: TGTGCCAGTAGTATTCAGGGAACGGCCGGGGAGCTGTTTTTT; CDR3 protein: CASSIQGTAGELFF
J gene: TRBJ1-5; clone size: .; D gene: .; V gene: TRBV4-1; CDR3 DNA: TGCGCCAGCAGCCCACAAGCGGGGGCCCTAGAAAATCAGCCCCAGCATTTT; CDR3 protein: CASSPQAGALENQPQHF
J gene: TRBJ1-1; clone size: .; D gene: .; V gene: TRBV11-1; CDR3 DNA: TGTGCCAGCAGCTTATTGAGCTCTGAAGCTTTCTTT; CDR3 protein: CASSLLSSEAFF
J gene: TRBJ1-2; clone size: .; D gene: .; V gene: TRBV7-8; CDR3 DNA: TGTGCCAGCAGCTCCCAACCCTCGATAATCGGCTACACCTTC; CDR3 protein: CASSSQPSIIGYTF
J gene: TRBJ1-4; clone size: many; D gene: .; V gene: TRBV27; CDR3 DNA: TGTGCCAGCAGGGTCCACCTTGCTGGTAATGAAAAACTGTTTTTT; CDR3 protein: CASRVHLAGNEKLFF
J gene: TRBJ1-2; clone size: .; D gene: .; V gene: TRBV6-5; CDR3 DNA: TGTGCCAGCAGTTCGCCAGGGCGCTATGGCTACACCTTC; CDR3 protein: CASSSPGRYGYTF
J gene: TRBJ2-1; clone size: .; D gene: .; V gene: TRBV5-1; CDR3 DNA: TGCGCCAGCAGCGCCGACACTGGGCTCTACAATGAGCAGTTCTTC; CDR3 protein: CASSADTGLYNEQFF
J gene: TRBJ2-2; clone size: .; D gene: TRBD2; V gene: TRBV29-1; CDR3 DNA: TGCACCGGGGGGGACACCGGGGAGCTGTTTTTT; CDR3 protein: CTGGDTGELFF
J gene: TRBJ2-7; clone size: .; D gene: .; V gene: TRBV18; CDR3 DNA: TGTGCCAGCTCACCACCTGTGCCAGGGCAGTACTTC; CDR3 protein: CASSPPVPGQYF
J gene: TRBJ2-5; clone size: .; D gene: .; V gene: TRBV24-1; CDR3 DNA: TGTGCCACCAGTATTGGTGGCGTCCAAGAGACCCAGTACTTC; CDR3 protein: CATSIGGVQETQYF
J gene: TRBJ2-1; clone size: .; D gene: TRBD1; V gene: TRBV9; CDR3 DNA: TGTGCCAGCAGCGTAGCCGCTAGCAGGGGGTACAATGAGCAGTTCTTC; CDR3 protein: CASSVAASRGYNEQFF
J gene: TRBJ2-7; clone size: .; D gene: TRBD1; V gene: TRBV5-8; CDR3 DNA: TGTGCCAGCAGCCTACAGGGGGACACCTACGAGCAGTACTTC; CDR3 protein: CASSLQGDTYEQYF
J gene: TRBJ2-4; clone size: .; D gene: .; V gene: TRBV19; CDR3 DNA: TGTGCCAGTAGTATCCCATACAGGGCAGCCAAAAACATTCAGTACTTC; CDR3 protein: CASSIPYRAAKNIQYF
J gene: TRBJ2-5; clone size: .; D gene: .; V gene: TRBV4-3; CDR3 DNA: TGCGCCAGCAGCCAAGGCCGGACGTGGGGCGCGAGGGAGACCCAGTACTTC; CDR3 protein: CASSQGRTWGARETQYF
J gene: TRBJ2-2; clone size: .; D gene: .; V gene: TRBV28; CDR3 DNA: TGTGCCAGCATAGAGGGGCGTTACACCGGGGAGCTGTTTTTT; CDR3 protein: CASIEGRYTGELFF
J gene: TRBJ1-2; clone size: .; D gene: .; V gene: TRBV5-1; CDR3 DNA: TGCGCCAGCAGCTTGGCCCAGGGCTATGGCTACACCTTC; CDR3 protein: CASSLAQGYGYTF
J gene: TRBJ1-5; clone size: .; D gene: .; V gene: TRBV28; CDR3 DNA: TGTGCCAGCAGTTTATCCTCCTCGGGCCAGCCCCAGCATTTT; CDR3 protein: CASSLSSSGQPQHF
J gene: TRBJ2-5; clone size: .; D gene: TRBD2; V gene: TRBV2; CDR3 DNA: TGTGCCAGCAGTGAATCGGGAGGTCGAGAGACCCAGTACTTC; CDR3 protein: CASSESGGRETQYF
J gene: TRBJ2-2; clone size: .; D gene: TRBD2; V gene: TRBV6-5; CDR3 DNA: TGTGCCAGCCTCCCGACTAGCGGGAGCCCCGGGGAGCTGTTTTTT; CDR3 protein: CASLPTSGSPGELFF
J gene: TRBJ1-6; clone size: .; D gene: .; V gene: TRBV19; CDR3 DNA: TGTGCCACTCAAGGAGTGGGGGGGACCTCACCCCTCCACTTT; CDR3 protein: CATQGVGGTSPLHF
J gene: TRBJ1-4; clone size: .; D gene: .; V gene: TRBV5-6; CDR3 DNA: TGTGCCAGCAGCTTGGCGGGCCCCGAAGGGCTGTTTTTT; CDR3 protein: CASSLAGPEGLFF
J gene: TRBJ1-1; clone size: .; D gene: .; V gene: TRBV6-2/TRBV6-3; CDR3 DNA: TGTGCCAGCAGTTTAGGGGGAAATGGGAACACTGAAGCTTTCTTT; CDR3 protein: CASSLGGNGNTEAFF